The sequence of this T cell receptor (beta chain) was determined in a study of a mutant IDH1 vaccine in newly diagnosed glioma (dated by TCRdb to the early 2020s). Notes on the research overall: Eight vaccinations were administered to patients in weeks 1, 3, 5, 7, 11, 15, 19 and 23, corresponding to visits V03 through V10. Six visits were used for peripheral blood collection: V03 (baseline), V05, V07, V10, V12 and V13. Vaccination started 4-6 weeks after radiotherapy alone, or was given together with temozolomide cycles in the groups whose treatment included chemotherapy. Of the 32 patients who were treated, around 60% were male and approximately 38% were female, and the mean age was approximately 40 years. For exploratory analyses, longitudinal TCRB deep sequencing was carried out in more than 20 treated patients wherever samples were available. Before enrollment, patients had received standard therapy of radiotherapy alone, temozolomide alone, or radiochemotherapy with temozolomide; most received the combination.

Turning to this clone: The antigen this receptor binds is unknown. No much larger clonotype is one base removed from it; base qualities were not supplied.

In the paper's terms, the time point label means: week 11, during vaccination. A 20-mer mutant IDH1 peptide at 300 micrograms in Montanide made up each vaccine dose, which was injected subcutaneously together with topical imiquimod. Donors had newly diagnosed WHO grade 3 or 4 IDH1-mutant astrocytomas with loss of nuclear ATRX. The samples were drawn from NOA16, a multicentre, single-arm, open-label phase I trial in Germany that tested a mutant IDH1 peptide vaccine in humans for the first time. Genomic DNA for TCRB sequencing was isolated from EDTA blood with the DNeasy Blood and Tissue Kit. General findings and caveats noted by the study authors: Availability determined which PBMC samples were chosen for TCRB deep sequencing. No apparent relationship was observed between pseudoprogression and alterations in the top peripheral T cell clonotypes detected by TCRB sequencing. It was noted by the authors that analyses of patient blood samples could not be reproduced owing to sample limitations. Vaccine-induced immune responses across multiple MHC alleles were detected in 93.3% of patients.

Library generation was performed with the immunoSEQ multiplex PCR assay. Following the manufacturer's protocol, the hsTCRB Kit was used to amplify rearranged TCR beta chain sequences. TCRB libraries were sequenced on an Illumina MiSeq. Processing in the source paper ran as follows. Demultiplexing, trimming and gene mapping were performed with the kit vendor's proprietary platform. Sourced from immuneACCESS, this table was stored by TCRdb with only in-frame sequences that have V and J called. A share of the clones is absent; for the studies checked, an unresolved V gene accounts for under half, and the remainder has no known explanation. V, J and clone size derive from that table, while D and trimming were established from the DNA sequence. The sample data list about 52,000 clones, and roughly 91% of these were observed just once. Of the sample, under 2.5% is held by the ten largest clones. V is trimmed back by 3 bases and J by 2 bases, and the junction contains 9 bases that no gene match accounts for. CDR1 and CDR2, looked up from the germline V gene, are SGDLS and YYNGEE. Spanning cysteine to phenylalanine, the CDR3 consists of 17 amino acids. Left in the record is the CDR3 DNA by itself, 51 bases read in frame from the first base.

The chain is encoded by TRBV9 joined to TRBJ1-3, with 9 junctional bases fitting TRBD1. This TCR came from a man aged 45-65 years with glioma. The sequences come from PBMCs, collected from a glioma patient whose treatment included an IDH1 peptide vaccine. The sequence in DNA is TGTGCCAGCAGCGGGGGACAGGGAAGTTTAGCTGGAAACACCATATATTTT. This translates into CASSGGQGSLAGNTIYF. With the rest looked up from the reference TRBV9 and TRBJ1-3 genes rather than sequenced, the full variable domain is DSGVTQTPKHLITATGQRVTLRCSPRSGDLSVYWYQQSLDQGLQFLIQYYNGEERAKGNILERFSAQQFPDLHSELNLSSLELGDSALYFCASSGGQGSLAGNTIYFGEGSWLTVV.